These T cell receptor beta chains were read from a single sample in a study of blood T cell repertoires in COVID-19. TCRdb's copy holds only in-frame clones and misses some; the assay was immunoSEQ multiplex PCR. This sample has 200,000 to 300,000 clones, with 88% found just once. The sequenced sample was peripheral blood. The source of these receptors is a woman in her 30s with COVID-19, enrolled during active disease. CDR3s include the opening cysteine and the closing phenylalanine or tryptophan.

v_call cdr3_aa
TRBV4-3 CASSQELSGRAFGNEQFF
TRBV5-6 CASSLDAAAKDTQYF
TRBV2 CASSEEGYTEAFF
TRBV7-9 CASSPRGAGAEAFF
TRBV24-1 CATSDPHRGEDYGYTF
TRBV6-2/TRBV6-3 CASSSTGQDYGYTF
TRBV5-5 CASSSITGPINEKLFF
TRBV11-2 CASSLWLSGNTIYF
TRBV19 CASSTWTGEGNQPQHF
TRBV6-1 CASSESGVQGYTF
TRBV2 CASSERSPGYASNSPLHF
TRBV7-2 CASSPHGGVYGYTF
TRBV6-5 CASSSLAGEHYNEQFF
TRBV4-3 CASSQDRSKNIQYF
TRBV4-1 CASSQETGFWSPLHF
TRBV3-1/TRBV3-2 CASSQMTGGYNEQFF
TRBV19 CASSITASGAQTQYF
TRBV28 CASSLGPRSGQGTYNEQFF
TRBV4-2 CASSQGQGMNTEAFF
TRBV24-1 CATSGQSEAYNEQFF
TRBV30 CAWNTGSGNTIYF
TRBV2 CAIRAGGPYNEQFF
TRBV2 CASSAATVSNQPQHF
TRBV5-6 CASSPQVQLQETQYF
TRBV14 CASSQQGAPGELFF
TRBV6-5 CASSYSGQTLNTEAFF
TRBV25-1 CASSAGTGNEQYF
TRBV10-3 CAISEGEGGTEAFF
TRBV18 CASSPPRAGLGTEAFF
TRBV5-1 CASSTHGQGDTGELFF
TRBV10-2 CASRLAGNTGELFF
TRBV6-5 CASSIGTGRETQYF
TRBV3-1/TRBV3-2 CASSHARRNTEAFF
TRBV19 CASSMGQGDGQPQHF
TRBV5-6 CASSFLLGARGYTF
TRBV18 CASSPRGQTGAVIIYGYTF
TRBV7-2 CASSLGQGSGYTF
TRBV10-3 CAIGQGAPSNYGYTF
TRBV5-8 CASTSGLAGGTQYF
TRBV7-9 CASSLKRGDGEQFF
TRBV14 CASSQEWEVGKDQPQHF
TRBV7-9 CASSITSGGPYNEQFF
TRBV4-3 CASSQGTGGPSGNTIYF
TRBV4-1 CASSRAVQETQYF
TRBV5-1 CASSLARQGGYGYTF
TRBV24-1 CATSVRLAGGDEQFF
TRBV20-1 CSANTGYGYTF
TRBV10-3 CAISESWGEFMDEQFF
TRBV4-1 CASSRAPQYSNQPQHF
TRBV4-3 CASSQVQEVWTEAFF
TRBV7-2 CASSLALGTGFHEQYF
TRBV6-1 CASSEGAAYRANYGYTF
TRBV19 CASTAQGKTTNEKLFF
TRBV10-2 CASRLKREKGNEQFF
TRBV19 CASRSGQGLYGYTF
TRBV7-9 CASSQVAWGRGGTEAFF
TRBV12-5 CASGLMVAGFNEQFF
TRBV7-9 CASSRDQETQYF
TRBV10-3 CAISETGGFNSPLHF
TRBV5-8 CAGRRVHEQYF